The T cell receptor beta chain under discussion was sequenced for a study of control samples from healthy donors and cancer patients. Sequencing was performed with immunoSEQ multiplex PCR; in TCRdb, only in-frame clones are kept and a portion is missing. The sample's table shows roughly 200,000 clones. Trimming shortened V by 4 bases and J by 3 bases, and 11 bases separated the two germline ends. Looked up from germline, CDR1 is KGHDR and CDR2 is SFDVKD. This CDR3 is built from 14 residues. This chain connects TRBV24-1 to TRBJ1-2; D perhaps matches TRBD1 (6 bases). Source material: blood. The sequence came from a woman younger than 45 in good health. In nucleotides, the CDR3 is TGTGCCACCAGTGACAGGACAGACCACTATGGCTACACCTTC. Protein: CATSDRTDHYGYTF.